This T cell receptor beta chain appears in the sequencing data of a study of response to subunit inactivated influenza vaccine. Study-wide findings and caveats: Authors suggested each seasonal influenza vaccination recruits few new T cells.

A single record per CDR3 protein comes from TCRdb applying MiXCR to the RT-PCR reads. The sample consists of approximately 700,000 distinct CDR3 sequences, approximately 15% of them appearing once. This clonotype turned up a few times. Antigen unknown. Germline V gene data show CDR1 as MNHEY and CDR2 as SVGEGT. There are 14 residues in the CDR3. J lost 10 bases, V lost 6 bases, and 6 bases had no gene match. The receptor comes from a man aged 45 to 65 who received an inactivated influenza vaccine. This material consisted of PBMCs from blood, taken around two weeks before vaccination. The chain joins TRBV6-2 or TRBV6-3 to TRBJ2-1, with 13 bases aligning to TRBD2. CDR3 protein: CASRTSGRAGEQFF. The CDR3 DNA reads TGTGCCAGCAGAACTAGCGGGAGGGCCGGGGAGCAGTTCTTC.